This T cell receptor beta chain emerged from a study of CD8 T cells in Susac syndrome. Study-wide context: Sequenced Susac syndrome patients included 5 or 6 with clinically active disease and eight in remission.

The CDR3 is 15 residues long. Germline V gene sequence: CDR1 SEHNR, CDR2 FQNEAQ (reference sequence). Trimming took off 1 base at V and 5 bases at J, with 15 bases between the two ends. General study findings and limits: Susac CD8+ cells expanded clonally the most in TEMRA cells and in active patients. The TCR sequencing and HLA analysis in the study involved a relatively small number of individuals, as the study acknowledged.

It was with random hexamers that about 0.45 to 1 ug RNA was reverse transcribed. TCRdb reprocessed the immunoSEQ multiplex PCR reads with MiXCR, giving one entry per CDR3 protein. The sample records roughly 130,000 distinct CDR3 sequences, roughly 94% being singletons. To note about this clonotype: Its matching antigen is unknown.

The chain employs TRBV7-9 and TRBJ2-7; no clear D. The origin of this receptor is a human donor with Susac syndrome. Specimen: CD8+ T cells from PBMCs. CDR3 residues: CASSLVQDPGDEQYF. CDR3 DNA sequence: TGTGCCAGCAGCTTAGTCCAGGACCCTGGGGACGAGCAGTACTTC.